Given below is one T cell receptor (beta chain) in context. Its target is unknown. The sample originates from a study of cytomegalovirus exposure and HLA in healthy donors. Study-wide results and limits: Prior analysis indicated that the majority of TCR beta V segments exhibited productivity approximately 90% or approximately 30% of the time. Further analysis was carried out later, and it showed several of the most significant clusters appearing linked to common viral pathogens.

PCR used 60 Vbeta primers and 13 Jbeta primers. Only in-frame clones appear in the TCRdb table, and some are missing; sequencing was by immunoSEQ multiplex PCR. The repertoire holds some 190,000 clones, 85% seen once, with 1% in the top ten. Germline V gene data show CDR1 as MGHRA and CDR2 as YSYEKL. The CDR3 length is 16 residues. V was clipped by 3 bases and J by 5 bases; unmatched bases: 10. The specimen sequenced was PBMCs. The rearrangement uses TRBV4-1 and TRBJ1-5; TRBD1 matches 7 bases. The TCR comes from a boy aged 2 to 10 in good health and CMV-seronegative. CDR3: CASSQADRVTHQPQHF. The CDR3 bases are TGCGCCAGCAGCCAGGCCGACAGGGTGACGCATCAGCCCCAGCATTTT.